A single sample is the source of the 9 T cell receptor beta chains below, sequenced in a study of cytomegalovirus exposure and HLA in healthy donors. PCR was performed using 60 Vbeta and 13 Jbeta primers. The data were produced by immunoSEQ multiplex PCR, yet TCRdb's version contains in-frame clones alone and is incomplete. The data hold some 160,000 clones, with under 85% observed a single time. Sequenced material: PBMCs. The origin of the receptors is a woman in her twenties or thirties in good health and CMV-seronegative.

The chain uses TRBV6-5 and TRBJ2-7; TRBD2 matches 7 bases. The CDR3 has 16 amino acids. Germline V gene sequence: CDR1 MNHEY, CDR2 SVGAGI. The ends lost 3 bases at V and 0 bases at J; junction bases unmatched: 8. In nucleotides, the CDR3 is TGTGCCAGCAGTTATCTGGATGGCGGGGGCTCCTACGAGCAGTACTTC. Translation gives CASSYLDGGGSYEQYF.

This chain connects TRBV12-5 to TRBJ2-1; D perhaps matches TRBD1 (6 bases). The CDR3 has 15 residues. Trimming took 6 bases from V and 2 from J, leaving 14 bases between them. Germline CDR1 LGHNT, CDR2 FRNRAP. The CDR3 loop is CASGSTGRTYNEQFF. The CDR3 DNA reads TGTGCTAGTGGCTCGACAGGTCGAACCTACAATGAGCAGTTCTTC.

The J gene is TRBJ1-2, the V gene TRBV5-4; a weak D match, TRBD1 (5 bases). The CDR3 is made up of 13 amino acids. Germline CDR1 reads SGHNT; CDR2 reads YYREEE (reference sequence). V was shortened by 4 bases and J by 8 bases, with 15 bases between the two germline ends. The CDR3 nucleotides are TGTGCCAGCAGCAATATGGGGCCTGGGGGCTACACCTTC. This sequence encodes CASSNMGPGGYTF.

This clone was picked up a small number of times. The chain links TRBV28 to TRBJ1-2; D remains unclear. CDR1 is MDHEN, CDR2 SYDVKM, per germline. This CDR3 comprises 14 residues. V lost 4 bases and J 6 bases, leaving 15 bases between the germline ends. The CDR3 DNA reads TGTGCCAGCAGTTCCACTTGGGGAGTAGATGGCTACACCTTC. It translates to CASSSTWGVDGYTF.

The V gene is TRBV7-9, the J gene TRBJ2-3, with TRBD1 matching 10 bases. The CDR3 runs to 17 residues. The germline V gene encodes CDR1 SEHNR and CDR2 FQNEAQ (reference sequence). V trimming: 5 bases; J trimming: 0 bases; junction bases outside the gene matches: 8. This chain's CDR3 is CASSLLTGGSSTDTQYF. Here the CDR3 DNA reads TGTGCCAGCAGCCTCCTGACAGGGGGCTCTAGCACAGATACGCAGTATTTT. The variable domain in full, with the rest retrieved from reference TRBV7-9 and TRBJ2-3, is DTGVSQNPRHKITKRGQNVTFRCDPISEHNRLYWYRQTLGQGPEFLTYFQNEAQLEKSRLLSDRFSAERPKGSFSTLEIQRTEQGDSAMYLCASSLLTGGSSTDTQYFGPGTRLTVL.

The chain is built from TRBV2 and TRBJ1-5; the D is unclear. The CDR3 runs 15 residues. Germline lookup yields CDR1 SNHLY and CDR2 FYNNEI. The V end lost 4 bases, the J end lost 9 bases, and 19 bases lay between the germline ends. CDR3 residues: CASSVSGSVDPPQHF. For the CDR3, the DNA is TGTGCCAGCAGTGTTTCGGGGTCGGTGGATCCGCCCCAGCATTTT.

V is TRBV2 and J is TRBJ2-1; no reliable D call. The CDR3 contains 11 residues. V was pared by 0 bases and J by 8 bases, with 2 bases between. Germline V gene sequence: CDR1 SNHLY, CDR2 FYNNEI. The CDR3 region is CASSEAYEQFF. The CDR3 DNA reads as TGTGCCAGCAGTGAAGCCTATGAGCAGTTCTTC.

The genes are TRBV11-2 and TRBJ1-2, with D possibly TRBD1 on 6 matching bases. CDR1 is SGHAT, CDR2 FQNNGV, per germline. Trimming took off 1 base at V and 4 bases at J, with 13 bases between the two ends. The CDR3 has 15 residues. CDR3 region: CASSLVGGRIYGYTF. Written as DNA, the CDR3 is TGTGCCAGCAGCTTAGTAGGGGGAAGGATCTATGGCTACACCTTC.

This rearrangement joins TRBV19 to TRBJ1-6, with TRBD1 matching over 8 bases. Germline CDR1 and CDR2: LNHDA and SQIVND (reference sequence). CDR3 length: 15 residues. V shed 3 bases, J shed 6 bases, and the junction held 4 bases outside the gene matches. The CDR3 DNA sequence: TGTGCCAGTAGTATCTCTACAGGGGGTAATTCACCCCTCCACTTT. As protein: CASSISTGGNSPLHF.